The entry below describes one TCR beta chain. As yet, its antigen is unknown. The data were taken from a study of CD8+ T cells in alopecia areata. Across the whole study: Treated individuals took tofacitinib by mouth, 5 to 10 mg twice daily. Study-level findings and limits: Higher clonality was seen in lesional scalp than in normal scalp, especially in alopecia totalis/universalis. A single nonresponder leaves the baseline CD8+ expansion link to response uncertain.

The CDR3 spans 14 residues. Germline V gene lookup returns CDR1 GTSNPN and CDR2 SVGIG (reference sequence). V was pared by 0 bases and J by 7 bases, with 3 bases of the junction left unmatched. Treatment meaning: oral pan-JAK inhibitor, 5-10 mg twice daily. The study team obtained lesional scalp punch biopsies and peripheral blood from alopecia areata patients. Extraction and reverse transcription of RNA yielded cDNA as the sequencing template. TCRdb's table, derived via immunoSEQ multiplex PCR, lists solely in-frame clones and lacks some. The sample includes more than 200,000 clones, roughly two fifths seen only once; the top ten take about 2.6%.

The sequence was collected from a human donor with alopecia areata. This chain uses TRBV30 with TRBJ2-1, with 10 bases that match TRBD2. Material: CD4+ T cells sorted from blood, obtained between weeks 36 and 40, from a patient treated with tofacitinib. The CDR3 sequence is CAWSVGAGGNEQFF. The CDR3 region has the DNA TGTGCCTGGAGTGTAGGAGCGGGAGGGAATGAGCAGTTCTTC. Supplemented by reference TRBV30 and TRBJ2-1, the full variable domain reads SQTIHQWPATLVQPVGSPLSLECTVEGTSNPNLYWYRQAAGRGLQLLFYSVGIGQISSEVPQNLSASRPQDRQFILSSKKLLLSDSGFYLCAWSVGAGGNEQFFGPGTRLTVL.